This entry describes one TCR beta chain. This record comes from a study of blood T cell repertoires in COVID-19. Across the whole study: Acute-phase and convalescent COVID-19 samples originated in the United States, Italy and Spain.

The ends were cut back, 4 bases at V and 4 bases at J, with 19 bases in the middle. This CDR3 is 16 amino acids long. Germline V gene lookup returns CDR1 LGHDT and CDR2 YNNKEL (reference sequence). Original processing methods: For nucleated cells, counts were estimated from reference gene primer amplification. Sequencing was performed with immunoSEQ multiplex PCR; in TCRdb, only in-frame clones are kept and a portion is missing. The DNA was the basis for D and trimming; V, J and clone size are from that table. The data show about 86,000 clones, 85% to 90% seen once. The TCR sequence derives from a human donor in a cohort sampled during active COVID-19. V and J are TRBV3-1 (or the pseudogene TRBV3-2) and TRBJ1-2, with D perhaps matching TRBD1 (5 bases). Material for sequencing was peripheral blood. The DNA of the CDR3 is TGTGCCAGCAGCCCCAGTGGGGGGGAGACCGGCTATGGCTACACCTTC. Translation: CASSPSGGETGYGYTF.